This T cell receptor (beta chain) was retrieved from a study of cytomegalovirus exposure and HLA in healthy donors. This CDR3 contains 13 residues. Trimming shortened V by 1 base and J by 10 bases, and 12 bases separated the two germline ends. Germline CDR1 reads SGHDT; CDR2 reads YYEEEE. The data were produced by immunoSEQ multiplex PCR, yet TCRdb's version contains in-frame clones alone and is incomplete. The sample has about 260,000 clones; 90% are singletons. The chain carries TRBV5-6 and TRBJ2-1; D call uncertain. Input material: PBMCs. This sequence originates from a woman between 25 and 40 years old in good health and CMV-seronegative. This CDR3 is CASSLFTRYEQFF. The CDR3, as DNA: TGTGCCAGCAGCTTGTTTACTCGTTACGAGCAGTTCTTC.